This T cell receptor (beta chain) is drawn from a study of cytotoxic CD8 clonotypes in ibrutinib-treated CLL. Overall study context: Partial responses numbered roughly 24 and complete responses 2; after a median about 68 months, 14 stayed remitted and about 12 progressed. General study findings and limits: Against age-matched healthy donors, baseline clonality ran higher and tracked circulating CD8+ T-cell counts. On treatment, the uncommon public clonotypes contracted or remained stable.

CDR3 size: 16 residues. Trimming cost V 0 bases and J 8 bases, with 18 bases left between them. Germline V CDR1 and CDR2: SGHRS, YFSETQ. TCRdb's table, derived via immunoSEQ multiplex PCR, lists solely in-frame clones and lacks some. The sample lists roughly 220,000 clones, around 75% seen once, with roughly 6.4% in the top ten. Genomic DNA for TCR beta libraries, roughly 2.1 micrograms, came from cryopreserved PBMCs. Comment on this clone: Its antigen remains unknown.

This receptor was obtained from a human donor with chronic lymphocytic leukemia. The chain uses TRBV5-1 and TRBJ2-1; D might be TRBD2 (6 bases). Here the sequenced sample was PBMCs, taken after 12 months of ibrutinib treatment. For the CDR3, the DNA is TGCGCCAGCAGCTTGGGTACCGGGAGTAGGTGGGATGAGCAGTTCTTC. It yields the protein CASSLGTGSRWDEQFF.